This T cell receptor (beta chain) was observed in a study of identical twins. One entry per CDR3 protein results from TCRdb running MiXCR on the 5' RACE reads. The sample includes hundreds of thousands of distinct CDR3 sequences, roughly an eighth of them seen just once. Each donor (without exception) was a healthy Caucasian. Trimming took off 0 bases at V and 4 bases at J, with 4 bases between the two ends. CDR3 length equals 12 residues. Germline V gene sequence: CDR1 SGHTA, CDR2 FQGNSA. The material sequenced was memory (CD45RO+) T cells sorted from blood. The chain employs TRBV7-2 and TRBJ2-7; D ambiguous. This sequence was found in a woman younger than 35 in good health. The CDR3 protein is CASSLARYEQYF. The CDR3 DNA reads TGTGCCAGCAGCTTAGCACGGTACGAGCAGTACTTC. The variable domain in full, completed from reference TRBV7-2 and TRBJ2-7, reads GAGVSQSPSNKVTEKGKDVELRCDPISGHTALYWYRQSLGQGLEFLIYFQGNSAPDKSGLPSDRFSAERTGGSVSTLTIQRTQQEDSAVYLCASSLARYEQYFGPGTRLTVT.